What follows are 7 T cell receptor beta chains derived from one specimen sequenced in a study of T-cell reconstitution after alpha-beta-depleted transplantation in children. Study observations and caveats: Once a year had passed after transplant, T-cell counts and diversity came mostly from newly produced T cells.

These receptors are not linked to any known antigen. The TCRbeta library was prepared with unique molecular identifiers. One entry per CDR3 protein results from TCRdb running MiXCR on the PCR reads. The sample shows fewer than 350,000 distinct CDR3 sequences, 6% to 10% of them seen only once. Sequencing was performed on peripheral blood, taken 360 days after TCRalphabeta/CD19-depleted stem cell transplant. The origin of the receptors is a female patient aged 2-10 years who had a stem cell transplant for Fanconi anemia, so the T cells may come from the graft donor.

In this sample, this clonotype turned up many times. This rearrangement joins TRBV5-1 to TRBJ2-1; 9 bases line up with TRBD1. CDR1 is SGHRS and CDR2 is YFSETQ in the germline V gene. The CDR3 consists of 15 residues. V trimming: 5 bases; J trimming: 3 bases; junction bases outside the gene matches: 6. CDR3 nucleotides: TGCGCCAGCAGTCTGGACAGGGGATTCTACAATGAGCAGTTCTTC. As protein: CASSLDRGFYNEQFF.

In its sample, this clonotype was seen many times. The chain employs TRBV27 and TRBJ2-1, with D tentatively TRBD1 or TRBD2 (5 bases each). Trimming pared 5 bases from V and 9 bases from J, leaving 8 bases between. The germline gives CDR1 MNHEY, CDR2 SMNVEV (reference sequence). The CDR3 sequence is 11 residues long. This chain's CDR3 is CASSVRGEQFF. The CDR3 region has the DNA TGTGCCAGCAGTGTGAGGGGTGAGCAGTTCTTC.

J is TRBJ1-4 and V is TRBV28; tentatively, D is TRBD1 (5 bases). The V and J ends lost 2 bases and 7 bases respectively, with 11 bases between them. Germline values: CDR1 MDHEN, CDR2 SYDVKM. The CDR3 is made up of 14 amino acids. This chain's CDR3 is CASSLSTRGEKLFF. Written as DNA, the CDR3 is TGTGCCAGCAGTTTAAGTACTAGGGGTGAAAAACTGTTTTTT.

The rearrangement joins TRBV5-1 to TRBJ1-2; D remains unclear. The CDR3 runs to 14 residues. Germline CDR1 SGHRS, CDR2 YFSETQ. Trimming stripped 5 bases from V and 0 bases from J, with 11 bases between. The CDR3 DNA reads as TGCGCCAGCAGGCGGGAGCCTCCTAACTATGGCTACACCTTC. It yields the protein CASRREPPNYGYTF.

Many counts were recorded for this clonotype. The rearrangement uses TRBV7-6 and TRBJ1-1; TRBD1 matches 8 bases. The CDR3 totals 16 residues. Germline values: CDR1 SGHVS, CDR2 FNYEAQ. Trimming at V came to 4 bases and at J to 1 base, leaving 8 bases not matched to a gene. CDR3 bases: TGTGCCAGCAGCTCCTCAGGGGGCCGGGGGAACACTGAAGCTTTCTTT. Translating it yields CASSSSGGRGNTEAFF.

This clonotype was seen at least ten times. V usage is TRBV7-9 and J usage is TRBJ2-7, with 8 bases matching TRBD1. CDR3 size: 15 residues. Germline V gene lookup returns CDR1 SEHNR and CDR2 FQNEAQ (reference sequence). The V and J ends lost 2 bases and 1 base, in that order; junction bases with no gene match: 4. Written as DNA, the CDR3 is TGTGCCAGCAGCTTATTCGACAGGGGTTCCTACGAGCAGTACTTC. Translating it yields CASSLFDRGSYEQYF.

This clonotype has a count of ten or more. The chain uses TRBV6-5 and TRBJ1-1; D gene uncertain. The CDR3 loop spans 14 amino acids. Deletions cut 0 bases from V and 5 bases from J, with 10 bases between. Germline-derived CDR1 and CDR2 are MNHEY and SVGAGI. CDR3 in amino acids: CASSYSLPHTEAFF. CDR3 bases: TGTGCCAGCAGTTACTCGCTTCCCCATACTGAAGCTTTCTTT.